This TCR beta chain is from a study of cytomegalovirus exposure and HLA in healthy donors. Findings of the study overall: Analysis was carried out at a later point, and it linked a missense DCLRE1C variant to TCR beta V- and J-gene trimming. Solely CMV serostatus was available to characterize immune exposure. TCR beta sequences numbering 15,000 to 20,000 were associated with HLA alleles at 0.05 false discovery rate in a later analysis. Earlier analysis looked at TCR beta V segments, and most were productive about 90% or about 30% of the time.

As to this clone: Its specificity is not known.

With 60 Vbeta and 13 Jbeta primers, the PCR was carried out. Using immunoSEQ multiplex PCR, the repertoire was profiled, and TCRdb retains in-frame clones only, with some absent. Of under 150,000 clones listed, roughly 67% are singletons. Germline CDR1 reads MNHEY; CDR2 reads SVGAGI. Trimming took off 6 bases at V and 7 bases at J, with 13 bases between the two ends. The CDR3 length is 12 residues. V gene TRBV6-5 combines with J gene TRBJ2-7, with D possibly matching TRBD1 (6 bases). Sequenced material: PBMCs. The TCR originated in a man aged 18 to 30 in good health and CMV-seropositive. In DNA form, the CDR3 reads TGTGCCAGCAGCAACAGGGTAAGGGAGCAGTACTTC. This translates into CASSNRVREQYF.